This entry concerns a single T cell receptor beta chain. Its binding antigen is unknown. Base-call qualities are not available, and no considerably larger clone is one nucleotide away. From the cysteine through the phenylalanine, the CDR3 covers 15 amino acids. The read is trimmed to its CDR3 DNA, 45 bases read in frame from base 1. The germline V gene encodes CDR1 SGDLS and CDR2 YYNGEE. V sheds 5 bases and J sheds 5 bases, leaving 19 bases between their ends. These data are taken from a study of cytomegalovirus exposure and HLA in healthy donors (dated by TCRdb to about 2017). In the study overall: In an earlier analysis of fewer than 750 of the donors, 250 to 350 Gb of sequence data and 100 million or so unique TCR beta sequences from 150 million to 200 million T cells were reported. Approximately 310 gigabases of sequencing data and tens of millions of unique TCR sequences made up an early release that covered several hundred HLA-typed donors. Among the roughly 370 genotyped donors, approximately 76% belonged to the genetic ancestry cluster associated with self-reported Caucasian donors. The study aimed to test whether signatures of past pathogen exposure could be identified by cataloging public T cell receptors. The study used immunosequencing to profile the T cell repertoires of several hundred subjects and linked those repertoires to cytomegalovirus serostatus. Besides the first cohort of roughly 640 subjects, a separate validation cohort made up of 120 different subjects was used. The study combined high-throughput TCR immunosequencing, statistical association of individual TCRs with disease status, and machine learning to predict cytomegalovirus infection status. A later analysis re-examined previously published TCR beta repertoires from several hundred donors and added high-resolution HLA genotyping to investigate patterns of TCR occurrence. Rather than using new phenotypic data, the later analysis identified candidate immune exposures from TCR beta sequences and from how often those sequences occurred across donors. To decide whether each TCR beta V gene segment behaved as functional or pseudogenic, an earlier analysis of fewer than 750 of the donors relied on high-throughput TCR beta sequencing. Donor age, sex, ethnicity and CMV serostatus were collected together with the repertoire data. A later genetic analysis used genome-wide SNP genotypes for about 55% of the 666 donors, treating that subset as a discovery cohort. Every discovery cohort repertoire had been produced on one sequencing platform. Class I and class II HLA loci were covered by the typing at four-digit resolution. Typing coverage varied by locus: 629-630 donors for A, B, C, DRB1 and DQB1; more than 500 for DQA1; around 610 for DPA1; approximately 450 for DPB1. Several DR-DQ haplotypes were treated as single units for association and clustering because of strong linkage in the cohort. Among almost 400 genotyped donors of the cohort, an average of roughly 240,000 unique TCR beta nucleotide sequences were sequenced per donor, approximately 20% of them non-productive.

Library prep was done by the immunoSEQ multiplex PCR assay. The multiplex PCR relied on a mix of 60 forward primers for TCR Vbeta segments and 13 reverse primers for TCR Jbeta segments. Amplification of the CDR3 region of rearranged TCR beta genes was performed with a multiplex PCR assay on genomic DNA. On the Illumina HiSeq System, the amplified TCR beta libraries were sequenced as 87-base-pair reads. Regarding the original processing steps: Across the 500 to 850 repertoires, a later analysis counted around 80 million unique TCR beta chains, 9.5 million to 12 million of which were shared by at least two donors. Raw reads were error-corrected and collapsed into unique sequences by a nearest-neighbor algorithm in which closely related sequences were merged to remove PCR and sequencing errors. CDR3 sequences were aligned to IMGT reference sequences to assign V, D and J gene segments. Each retained sequence needed at least a six-nucleotide match to both a V gene segment and a J gene segment. A rearrangement was called productive if the CDR3 had no stop codons and remained in frame with V and J, and every other rearrangement was called non-productive. Following IMGT convention, CDR3 was defined as the stretch from the second conserved V-encoded cysteine to the conserved J-encoded phenylalanine. Sequences without an unambiguous match to a single V gene segment were excluded from the earlier analysis of approximately 560 of the donors. An earlier analysis of some 500 of the donors classified V segments as functional when productive rearrangements were above 56.7% and as segregating when the standard deviation between donors was above 5%. A statistical classification framework was built for diagnosing cytomegalovirus status from the catalog of TCR beta chain sequences. A later analysis assigned V and J genes by comparing TCR nucleotide sequences with IMGT/GENE-DB human TR gene sequences. A later analysis assigned CDR3 sequences and most-parsimonious VDJ recombination scenarios with the TCRdist pipeline. In a later analysis, each TCR beta chain was defined by its CDR3 amino acid sequence together with its V-gene family, and reads without a unique V-gene family were excluded. As a way to deal with suspected cross-contamination and a sequencing artifact, a later analysis dropped approximately 570 nucleotide sequences that were highly shared and had low generation probability. In a later analysis, a clonal expansion index for each public chain was calculated from normalized within-repertoire ranks of inferred template counts. In a later analysis, generation probabilities were computed with a VDJ recombination model fitted to out-of-frame rearrangements, and the resulting probabilities were checked against IGoR. Hypergeometric tests were used in a later analysis to score TCR-TCR, TCR-HLA and TCR-CMV co-occurrence, with a repertoire-size bias correction applied to the TCR pairs. False discovery rates were estimated in a later analysis by permuting HLA or CMV assignments 20 times. A later analysis grouped co-occurring TCRs with DBSCAN, adding TCRdist sequence similarity when clustering within HLA-allele-positive subsets. Co-occurrence clustering excluded repertoires with fewer than 30,000 or more than 120,000 public chains, plus five with anomalous nucleotide sharing. The immuneACCESS repertoire file appears here via TCRdb, limited to in-frame rearrangements. These files lack a portion of the clones; in checked studies, under half of the deficit traces to unresolved V genes, and the cause of the others is not known. V and J calls and clone size are those listed in that table; D and trimming were worked out from the DNA. The sample yields about 160,000 clones; less than 90% were counted once. The ten most abundant clones make up under 2% of the sample.

General conclusions and limits of the study: An association between a missense DCLRE1C variant and V-gene and J-gene trimming of TCR beta chains was found in a later genetic analysis and replicated in an independent cohort. Several of the top co-occurrence clusters appeared to be linked to parvovirus B19, influenza, CMV and Epstein-Barr virus, according to a later analysis. Broadly in line with IMGT annotations, most TCR beta V segments showed up in productive rearrangements about 87% or about 30% of the time in an earlier analysis of around 550 of the donors. Linkage disequilibrium might explain the correlated functional status among segregating V segments, but an unknown experimental factor could not be excluded. The cohort was sequenced for TCR beta chains only, and without alpha or paired-chain data the features that could be detected were limited. A later analysis found that most CMV-associated TCR beta chains appeared HLA-restricted, with HLA associations seemingly driven largely by CMV exposure. The presence/absence analyses assumed that sequencing depth was roughly uniform across donors, and that assumption may not be true. In a later analysis, TCR association rates were found to vary across HLA loci, with the most associated TCRs seen for DRB1 alleles and the fewest for HLA-C alleles. Compared with equally common non-associated chains, HLA-associated TCR beta chains in a later analysis were more clonally expanded and had lower generation probabilities. The earlier analysis of 587 of the donors excluded some 15 rarely observed V segments, including chromosome 9 orphons, because counts were too low. Immune exposure information for the cohort was limited to CMV serostatus. A cluster of highly shared sequence variants was judged likely to be a technical artifact of the sequencing pipeline. Strong co-occurrence of HLA alleles, especially DR and DQ, made assigning TCR associations to individual alleles difficult. HLA typing was unavailable for some donors at each locus, so association tests used only the typed subset. Most TCR sequences were observed very rarely across donors, whereas some public TCRs were present in many individuals. In the study, 164 TCR beta chains were listed as associated with cytomegalovirus. Some IMGT-functional V segments, including TRBV6-2 and TRBV6-3, could not be distinguished by the 87-base-pair reads and were therefore excluded. The classifier was reported to diagnose cytomegalovirus status with high specificity and sensitivity in both the original cohort and the validation cohort. In vitro tests confirmed that a few of the cytomegalovirus-associated TCR beta chains recognize cytomegalovirus antigens. A later analysis associated about 18,000 TCR beta sequences with specific HLA alleles at a false discovery rate of 0.05. The authors suggested that the approach could potentially be generalized to other disease states and immunological phenotypes. A further reported finding was that TCR beta sequences accurately predicted the HLA-A and HLA-B alleles for most subjects in the first cohort. In a later genetic analysis, fewer N-insertions in productive TCRs were reported among donors in an Asian-associated ancestry cluster than the roughly 710-donor mean.

In total, approximately 690 healthy bone marrow donors made up the cohort. All cohort members were sampled while nominally healthy, although unrecorded immune exposures were likely present. The donor was CMV seronegative and belonged to the group of 320 or so seronegative cohort members. Each donor provided a peripheral blood sample, and peripheral blood mononuclear cells were used for TCR beta sequencing. The Qiagen DNeasy Blood Extraction Kit was used to extract genomic DNA from the blood cell samples. The chain is assembled from TRBV9 and TRBJ2-5, and the D gene may be TRBD1, 5 bases matching. Input material: PBMCs. The TCR was taken from a man aged 18 to 35 in good health and CMV-seronegative. Here is the DNA: TGTGCCAGCAGTTTCCGCACAGGACCCGGGGAGACCCAGTACTTC. Translated, this gives CASSFRTGPGETQYF.